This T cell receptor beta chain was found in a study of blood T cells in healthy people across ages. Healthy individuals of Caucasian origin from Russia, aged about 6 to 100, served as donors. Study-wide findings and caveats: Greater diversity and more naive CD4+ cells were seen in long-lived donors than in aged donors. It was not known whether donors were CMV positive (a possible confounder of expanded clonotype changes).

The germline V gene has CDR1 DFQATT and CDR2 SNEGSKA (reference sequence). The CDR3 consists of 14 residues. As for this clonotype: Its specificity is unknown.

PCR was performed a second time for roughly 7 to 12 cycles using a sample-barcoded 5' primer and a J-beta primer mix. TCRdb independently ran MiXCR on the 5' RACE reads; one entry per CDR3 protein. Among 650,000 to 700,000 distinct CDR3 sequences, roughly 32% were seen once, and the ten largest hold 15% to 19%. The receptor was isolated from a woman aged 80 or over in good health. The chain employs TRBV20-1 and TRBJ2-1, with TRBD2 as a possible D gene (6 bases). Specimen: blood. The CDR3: CSRNRGSSYNEQFF. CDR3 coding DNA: TGCAGCCGGAACCGGGGGAGCTCCTACAATGAGCAGTTCTTC.